This T cell receptor (beta chain) stems from a study of CXCR3-negative and CXCR3-positive naive CD8 T cells (dated by TCRdb to about 2019). Notes on the research overall: In total, around 140 million TRB reads were obtained, corresponding to roughly 1.5 +/- 0.3 million reads per library. The TRBV-TRBJ cluster analysis covered naive subsets from several donors and memory cells from 3 donors. Diversity and physicochemical repertoire analyses were performed on 11 donors pooled from two independent experiments. Study-level results and caveats: Similar TRBV-TRBJ usage was shown by naive CXCR3-negative and CXCR3-positive cells from the same donor, whereas distinct patterns were shown by memory cells. Because surface CD5, which is linked to self-reactivity in mice, was comparable between the naive subsets, TCR interaction strength was also inferred from TRB CDR3 physicochemical properties. TRB CDR3s from CXCR3-positive naive cells showed higher hydrophobicity (lower Kidera factor 4), lower energy, and higher strength and volume indices than CXCR3-negative naive cells. Repertoire diversity was comparably high in both naive subsets but much lower in memory CD8+ T cells. Freshly isolated PBMCs were used for most assays because CXCR3 expression went down partially after cryopreservation.

Reading from cysteine to phenylalanine, the CDR3 counts 15 amino acids. No nucleotide data were recorded. For CDR1 and CDR2, the germline V gene lists SGHRS and YFSETQ. Each CD8+ T cell subset was flow-sorted in triplicate, and 300,000 or so cells per subset were placed directly into RLT lysis buffer. Naive CD8+ T cells were defined stringently as CD45RO-CCR7+CD27+CD95- to exclude memory contaminants. Using standard density gradient centrifugation, peripheral blood mononuclear cells were isolated from buffy coats. A FACSAria III was used to flow-sort naive CD8+ T cells into CXCR3-negative and CXCR3-positive populations. Total RNA was extracted from sorted cells using an RNeasy Mini Kit. Details on this clonotype: The antigen it binds to is not known.

The run used a NextSeq 550. The Human TCR Profiling Kit (MiLaboratory) was used to prepare UMI-labeled 5' RACE TRB cDNA libraries. The full amount of extracted RNA was used for cDNA synthesis, and the full amount of resulting cDNA was used for PCR amplification. Libraries were prepared in parallel with an identical number of PCR cycles. Processing in the source paper ran as follows. With a minimum of two reads required per UMI, MIGEC and MiXCR pulled out about 50,000 +/- 10,000 unique UMI-labeled TRB cDNA molecules from each library. On average, approximately 40,000 +/- 10,000 functional in-frame TRB CDR3 nucleotide clonotypes lacking stop codons were found per library. Diversity metrics, including normalized Shannon-Wiener and Chao1, were computed in VDJtools after downsampling to 5000 UMI-labeled TRB molecules per sample. For the central five CDR3 residues, VDJtools calculated physicochemical properties weighted by clonotype size, namely interaction energy, strength, volume and Kidera factor 4. TCRdb reprocessed the reads; each CDR3 protein sequence makes one entry, and DNA is unavailable. TCRdb, not the original authors, processed these V and J calls. The sample table on file contains about 120,000 distinct CDR3 sequences. Jointly, the top ten make up about 0.34% of the sample.

The V and J segments used are TRBV5-1 and TRBJ2-3; as DNA is missing, the TRBD1 call by TCRdb cannot be tested. The clonotype comes from a human donor in good health. Some clones in this sample may be carry-over from other donors' samples. The specimen was naive CXCR3+ CD8+ T cells from blood. This sample's cell subset or site label indicates: CD45RO-CCR7+CD27+CD95- naive CD8+ T cells expressing CXCR3 (TNR3+). CDR3 reads: CASSEERGLTDTQYF.